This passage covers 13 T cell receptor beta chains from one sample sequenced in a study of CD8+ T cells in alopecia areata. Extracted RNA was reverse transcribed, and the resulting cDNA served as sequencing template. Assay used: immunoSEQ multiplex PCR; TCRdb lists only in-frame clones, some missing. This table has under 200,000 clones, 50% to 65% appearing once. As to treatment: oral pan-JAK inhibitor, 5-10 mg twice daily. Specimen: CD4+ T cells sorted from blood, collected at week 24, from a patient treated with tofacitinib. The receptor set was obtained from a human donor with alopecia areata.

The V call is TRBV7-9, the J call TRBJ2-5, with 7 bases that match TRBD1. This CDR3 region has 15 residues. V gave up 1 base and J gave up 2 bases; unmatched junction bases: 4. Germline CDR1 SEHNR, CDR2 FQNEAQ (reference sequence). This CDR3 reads CASSLGGQEQETQYF. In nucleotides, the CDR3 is TGTGCCAGCAGCTTAGGCGGACAGGAACAAGAGACCCAGTACTTC.

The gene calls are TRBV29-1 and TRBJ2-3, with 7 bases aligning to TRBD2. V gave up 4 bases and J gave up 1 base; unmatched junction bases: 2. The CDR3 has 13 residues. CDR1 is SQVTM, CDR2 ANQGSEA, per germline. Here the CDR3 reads CSVAGRGTDTQYF. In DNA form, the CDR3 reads TGCAGCGTTGCTGGGAGGGGCACAGATACGCAGTATTTT.

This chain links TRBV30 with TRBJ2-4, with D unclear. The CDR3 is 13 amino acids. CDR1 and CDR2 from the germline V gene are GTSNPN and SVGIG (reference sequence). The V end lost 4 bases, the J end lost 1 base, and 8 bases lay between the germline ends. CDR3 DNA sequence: TGTGCCTGGACAGTGACGGCCAAAAACATTCAGTACTTC. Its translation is CAWTVTAKNIQYF.

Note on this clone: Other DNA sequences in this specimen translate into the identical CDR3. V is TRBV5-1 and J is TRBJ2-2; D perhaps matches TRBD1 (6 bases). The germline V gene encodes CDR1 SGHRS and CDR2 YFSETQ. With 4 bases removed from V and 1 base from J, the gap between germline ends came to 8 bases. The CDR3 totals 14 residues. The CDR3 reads CASSRGQNTGELFF. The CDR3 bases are TGCGCCAGCAGCAGGGGACAGAACACCGGGGAGCTGTTTTTT.

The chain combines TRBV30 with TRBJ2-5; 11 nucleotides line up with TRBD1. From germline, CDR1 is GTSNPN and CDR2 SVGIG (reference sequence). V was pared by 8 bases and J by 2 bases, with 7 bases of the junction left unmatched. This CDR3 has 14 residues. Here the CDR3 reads CAQQDRGRQETQYF. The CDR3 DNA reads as TGTGCCCAGCAGGACAGGGGGCGGCAAGAGACCCAGTACTTC. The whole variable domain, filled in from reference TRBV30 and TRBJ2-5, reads SQTIHQWPATLVQPVGSPLSLECTVEGTSNPNLYWYRQAAGRGLQLLFYSVGIGQISSEVPQNLSASRPQDRQFILSSKKLLLSDSGFYLCAQQDRGRQETQYFGPGTRLLVL.

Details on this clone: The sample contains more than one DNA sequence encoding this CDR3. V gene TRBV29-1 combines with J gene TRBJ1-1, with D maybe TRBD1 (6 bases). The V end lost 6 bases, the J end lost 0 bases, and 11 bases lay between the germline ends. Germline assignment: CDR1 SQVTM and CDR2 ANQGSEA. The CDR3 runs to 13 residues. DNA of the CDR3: TGCAGCGTGAGACAGGTCTTGAACACTGAAGCTTTCTTT. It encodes CSVRQVLNTEAFF.

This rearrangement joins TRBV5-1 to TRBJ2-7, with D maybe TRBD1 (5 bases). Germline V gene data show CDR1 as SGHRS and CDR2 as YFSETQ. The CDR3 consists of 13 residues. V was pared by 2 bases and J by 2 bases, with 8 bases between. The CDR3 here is CASSFDSPYEQYF. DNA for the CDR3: TGCGCCAGCAGCTTTGACAGCCCCTACGAGCAGTACTTC.

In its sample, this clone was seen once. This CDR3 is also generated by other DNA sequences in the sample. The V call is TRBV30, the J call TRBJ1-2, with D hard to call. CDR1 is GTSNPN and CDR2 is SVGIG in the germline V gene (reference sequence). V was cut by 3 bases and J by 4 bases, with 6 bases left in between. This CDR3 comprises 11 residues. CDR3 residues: CAWSPGYGYTF. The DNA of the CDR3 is TGTGCCTGGAGCCCCGGCTATGGCTACACCTTC.

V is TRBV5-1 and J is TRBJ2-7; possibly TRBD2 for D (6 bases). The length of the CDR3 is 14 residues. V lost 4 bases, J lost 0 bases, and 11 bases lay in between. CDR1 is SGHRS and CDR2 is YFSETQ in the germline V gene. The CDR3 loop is CASSAGPSSYEQYF. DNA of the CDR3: TGCGCCAGCAGCGCGGGACCCAGCTCCTACGAGCAGTACTTC.

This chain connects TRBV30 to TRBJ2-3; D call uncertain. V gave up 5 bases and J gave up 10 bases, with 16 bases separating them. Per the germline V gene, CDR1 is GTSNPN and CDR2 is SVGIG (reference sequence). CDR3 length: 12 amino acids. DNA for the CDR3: TGTGCCTGGGGGCGTGTGACTGATTCGCAGTATTTT. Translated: CAWGRVTDSQYF.

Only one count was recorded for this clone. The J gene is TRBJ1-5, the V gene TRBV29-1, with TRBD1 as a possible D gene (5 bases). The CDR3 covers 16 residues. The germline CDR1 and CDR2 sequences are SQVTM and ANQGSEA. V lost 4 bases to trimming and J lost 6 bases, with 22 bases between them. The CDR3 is CSVAVGRGASAQPQHF. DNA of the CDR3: TGCAGCGTTGCGGTGGGTCGCGGGGCTTCGGCTCAGCCCCAGCATTTT. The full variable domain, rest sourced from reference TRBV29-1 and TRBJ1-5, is SAVISQKPSRDICQRGTSLTIQCQVDSQVTMMFWYRQQPGQSLTLIATANQGSEATYESGFVIDKFPISRPNLTFSTLTVSNMSPEDSSIYLCSVAVGRGASAQPQHFGDGTRLSIL.

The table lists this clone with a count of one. CDR3 protein: CAISDPYEQYF. In nucleotides, the CDR3 is TGTGCCATCAGTGACCCATACGAGCAGTACTTC. The V gene is TRBV10-3, the J gene TRBJ2-7; no clear D gene. Germline V gene sequence: CDR1 ENHRY, CDR2 SYGVKD. The CDR3 consists of 11 residues. V lost 3 bases, J lost 4 bases, and 4 bases lay in between.

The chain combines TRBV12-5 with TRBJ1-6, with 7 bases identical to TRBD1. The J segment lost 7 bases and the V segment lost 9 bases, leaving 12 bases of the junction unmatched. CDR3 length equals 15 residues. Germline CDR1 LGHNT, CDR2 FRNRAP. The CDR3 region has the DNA TGTGCTAGGTCCCTATGGGGACAGTTGAATTCACCCCTCCACTTT. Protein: CARSLWGQLNSPLHF.